The entry below gives a single TCR beta chain sequence along with its context. Per the authors' pipeline: Amplification of reference gene primers provided the estimated nucleated cell counts. The protocol was immunoSEQ multiplex PCR, while the TCRdb copy is restricted to in-frame clones and leaves out a portion. From that table come the V and J calls and clone size; the DNA was used to work out D and trimming. This sample yields 250,000 or so clones, of which around 86% are seen a single time; over 6% belongs to the top ten. V dropped 4 bases and J dropped 8; count of bases not matched to a gene: 7. This CDR3 has 14 amino acids. The V gene's germline CDR1 is SGHDT and CDR2 YYEEEE. This sample is drawn from a study of blood T cell repertoires in COVID-19. Study background: COVID-19 samples collected from the United States, Italy and Spain covered acute and convalescent phases.

This chain links TRBV5-6 with TRBJ1-2, with 11 bases fitting TRBD1. Sample: peripheral blood. The clonotype comes from a woman in her 70s with active or convalescent COVID-19. CDR3 DNA sequence: TGTGCCAGCAGCCCGGGACAGGGGGGAAAAGGCTACACCTTC. It translates to CASSPGQGGKGYTF.